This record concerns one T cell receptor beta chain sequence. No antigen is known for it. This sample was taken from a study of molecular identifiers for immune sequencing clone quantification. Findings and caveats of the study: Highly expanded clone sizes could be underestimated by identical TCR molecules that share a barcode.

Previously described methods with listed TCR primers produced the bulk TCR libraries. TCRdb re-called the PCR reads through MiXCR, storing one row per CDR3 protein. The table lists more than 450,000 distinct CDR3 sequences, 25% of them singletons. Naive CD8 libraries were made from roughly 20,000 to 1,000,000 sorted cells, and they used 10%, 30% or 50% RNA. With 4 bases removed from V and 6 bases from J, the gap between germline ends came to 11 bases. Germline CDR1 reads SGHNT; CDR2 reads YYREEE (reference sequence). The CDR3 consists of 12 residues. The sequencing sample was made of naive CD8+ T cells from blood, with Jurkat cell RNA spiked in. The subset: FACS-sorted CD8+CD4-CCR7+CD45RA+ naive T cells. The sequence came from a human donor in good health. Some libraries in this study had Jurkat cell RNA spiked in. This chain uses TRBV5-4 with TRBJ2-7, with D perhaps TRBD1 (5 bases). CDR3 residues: CASSNFQGEQYF. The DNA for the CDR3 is TGTGCCAGCAGCAACTTCCAGGGCGAGCAGTACTTC. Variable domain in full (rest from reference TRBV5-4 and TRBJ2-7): ETGVTQSPTHLIKTRGQQVTLRCSSQSGHNTVSWYQQALGQGPQFIFQYYREEENGRGNFPPRFSGLQFPNYSSELNVNALELDDSALYLCASSNFQGEQYFGPGTRLTVT.